Sequencing of this T cell receptor (beta chain) was carried out in a study of blood T cell repertoires in COVID-19. Per germline, CDR1 SEHNR and CDR2 FQNEAQ (reference sequence). V dropped 7 bases and J dropped 4 bases, with 14 bases sitting between them. CDR3 length: 14 residues. Clones were read by immunoSEQ multiplex PCR, and TCRdb kept only the in-frame ones, dropping some. The sample contains roughly 200,000 clones, 84% of which appear only once. The clonotype originates from a human donor in a cohort sampled during active COVID-19. Specimen: peripheral blood. The chain uses TRBV7-9 and TRBJ2-1; tentatively, D is TRBD2 (6 bases). CDR3 protein: CASMRRGIYNEQFF. The DNA for the CDR3 is TGTGCCAGCATGCGGAGGGGTATTTACAATGAGCAGTTCTTC.